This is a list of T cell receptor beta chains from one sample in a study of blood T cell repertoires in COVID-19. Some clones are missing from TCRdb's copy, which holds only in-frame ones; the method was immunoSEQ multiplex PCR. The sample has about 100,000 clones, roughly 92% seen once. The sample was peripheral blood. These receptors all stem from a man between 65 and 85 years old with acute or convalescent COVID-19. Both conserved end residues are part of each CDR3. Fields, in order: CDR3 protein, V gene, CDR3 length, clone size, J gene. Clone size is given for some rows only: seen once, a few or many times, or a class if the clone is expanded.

CDR3aa: CASSFGQGLTYEQYF
v_gene: TRBV28
len: 15
abundance: NA
j_gene: TRBJ2-7

CDR3aa: CASSRGRNTEAFF
v_gene: TRBV25-1
len: 13
abundance: NA
j_gene: TRBJ1-1

CDR3aa: CASSYIDRGVGNTIYF
v_gene: TRBV6-5
len: 16
abundance: NA
j_gene: TRBJ1-3

CDR3aa: CASSFGGYYGYTF
v_gene: TRBV12-3/TRBV12-4
len: 13
abundance: once
j_gene: TRBJ1-2

CDR3aa: CASSYASGDTYEQYF
v_gene: TRBV7-6
len: 15
abundance: NA
j_gene: TRBJ2-7

CDR3aa: CASSQGGNGYTF
v_gene: TRBV13
len: 12
abundance: NA
j_gene: TRBJ1-2

CDR3aa: CASSYRDSFPYEQYF
v_gene: TRBV19
len: 15
abundance: NA
j_gene: TRBJ2-7

CDR3aa: CASSIAGGWETQYF
v_gene: TRBV19
len: 14
abundance: NA
j_gene: TRBJ2-5

CDR3aa: CATRGTGSYEQYF
v_gene: TRBV24-1
len: 13
abundance: NA
j_gene: TRBJ2-7

CDR3aa: CASSVATRNTEAFF
v_gene: TRBV9
len: 14
abundance: NA
j_gene: TRBJ1-1

CDR3aa: CSASGAGAFDEQFF
v_gene: TRBV20-1
len: 14
abundance: NA
j_gene: TRBJ2-1

CDR3aa: CASSLDGSSRANYGYTF
v_gene: TRBV5-1
len: 17
abundance: NA
j_gene: TRBJ1-2

CDR3aa: CASSDRSGRISDTQYF
v_gene: TRBV5-1
len: 16
abundance: NA
j_gene: TRBJ2-3

CDR3aa: CASSSGAAGLGASEQYF
v_gene: TRBV27
len: 17
abundance: NA
j_gene: TRBJ2-7

CDR3aa: CASSQERGGGTLETQYF
v_gene: TRBV3-1/TRBV3-2
len: 17
abundance: NA
j_gene: TRBJ2-5

CDR3aa: CASSFGDINYGYTF
v_gene: TRBV5-6
len: 14
abundance: NA
j_gene: TRBJ1-2

CDR3aa: CASSLFDREASYTF
v_gene: TRBV7-9
len: 14
abundance: NA
j_gene: TRBJ1-2

CDR3aa: CASSSDRVGYGYTF
v_gene: TRBV5-1
len: 14
abundance: NA
j_gene: TRBJ1-2

CDR3aa: CASSTGVWPQHF
v_gene: TRBV12-3/TRBV12-4
len: 12
abundance: NA
j_gene: TRBJ1-5

CDR3aa: CASSQGHGTGLKLFF
v_gene: TRBV6-5
len: 15
abundance: NA
j_gene: TRBJ1-4

CDR3aa: CSVQGGSYNEQFF
v_gene: TRBV29-1
len: 13
abundance: NA
j_gene: TRBJ2-1

CDR3aa: CASSQSSADTQYF
v_gene: TRBV27
len: 13
abundance: NA
j_gene: TRBJ2-3

CDR3aa: CASSLRTSGFSYNEQFF
v_gene: TRBV5-1
len: 17
abundance: NA
j_gene: TRBJ2-1

CDR3aa: CASSLAGHQPQHF
v_gene: TRBV5-1
len: 13
abundance: once
j_gene: TRBJ1-5

CDR3aa: CASSSPRGSDTGELFF
v_gene: TRBV5-4
len: 16
abundance: NA
j_gene: TRBJ2-2

CDR3aa: CASSEALTGYSTDTQYF
v_gene: TRBV6-1
len: 17
abundance: NA
j_gene: TRBJ2-3

CDR3aa: CASSLGSGDYTGELFF
v_gene: TRBV11-2
len: 16
abundance: once
j_gene: TRBJ2-2

CDR3aa: CASSGGGGTNYGYTF
v_gene: TRBV18
len: 15
abundance: NA
j_gene: TRBJ1-2

CDR3aa: CASSTWRLLEGYTF
v_gene: TRBV25-1
len: 14
abundance: few
j_gene: TRBJ1-2

CDR3aa: CATSRRGGWGNQPQHF
v_gene: TRBV15
len: 16
abundance: once
j_gene: TRBJ1-5

CDR3aa: CATQIGGTVTYEQYF
v_gene: TRBV11-3
len: 15
abundance: few
j_gene: TRBJ2-7

CDR3aa: CASSLDRGSLNSPLHF
v_gene: TRBV3-1/TRBV3-2
len: 16
abundance: NA
j_gene: TRBJ1-6

CDR3aa: CASETGKGTGELFF
v_gene: TRBV12-5
len: 14
abundance: NA
j_gene: TRBJ2-2

CDR3aa: CAWSSLSSPLHF
v_gene: TRBV30
len: 12
abundance: NA
j_gene: TRBJ1-6

CDR3aa: CATRPSGSGVSYEQYF
v_gene: TRBV10-3
len: 16
abundance: NA
j_gene: TRBJ2-7

CDR3aa: CAWSFGTRTGYGYTF
v_gene: TRBV30
len: 15
abundance: NA
j_gene: TRBJ1-2

CDR3aa: CASSQSSGGTQYF
v_gene: TRBV11-1
len: 13
abundance: NA
j_gene: TRBJ2-5

CDR3aa: CASSLQGALDYTF
v_gene: TRBV19
len: 13
abundance: NA
j_gene: TRBJ1-2

CDR3aa: CASSPRLSGTYEQYF
v_gene: TRBV18
len: 15
abundance: NA
j_gene: TRBJ2-7

CDR3aa: CASSQDHRGWGYTF
v_gene: TRBV3-1/TRBV3-2
len: 14
abundance: NA
j_gene: TRBJ1-2

CDR3aa: CASSGGQPGGTEAFF
v_gene: TRBV5-1
len: 15
abundance: NA
j_gene: TRBJ1-1

CDR3aa: CASSPGTGTYGYTF
v_gene: TRBV11-2
len: 14
abundance: NA
j_gene: TRBJ1-2

CDR3aa: CASSPPNRLYTGELFF
v_gene: TRBV11-2
len: 16
abundance: NA
j_gene: TRBJ2-2

CDR3aa: CASPLDGGSTDTQYF
v_gene: TRBV18
len: 15
abundance: NA
j_gene: TRBJ2-3

CDR3aa: CASSLVIGTGPGSPLHF
v_gene: TRBV7-9
len: 17
abundance: once
j_gene: TRBJ1-6

CDR3aa: CATSDYRATEAFF
v_gene: TRBV24-1
len: 13
abundance: NA
j_gene: TRBJ1-1

CDR3aa: CASSRTGGNYSPLHF
v_gene: TRBV6-2/TRBV6-3
len: 15
abundance: NA
j_gene: TRBJ1-6

CDR3aa: CASSLVGWGLGYTF
v_gene: TRBV11-2
len: 14
abundance: NA
j_gene: TRBJ1-2